This paragraph covers one T cell receptor (beta chain) sequence. What antigen it recognizes has not been identified. No base-level quality is on record; no much larger clone is a single base apart. The immunoSEQ Assay, a bias-controlled multiplex PCR, was used to amplify TCRbeta CDR3 regions from genomic DNA. Per the authors' processing: Within the assay, amplification of reference gene primers was used to estimate how many nucleated cells each sample contained. To quantify the absolute abundance of each unique TCRbeta CDR3 rearrangement, sequence reads were collapsed and filtered. For each sample, productive Simpson clonality was calculated as the square root of Simpson's diversity index over productive rearrangements. Entries here come from immuneACCESS through TCRdb and include only in-frame sequences with V and J called. Some clones fail to appear in such tables; in the studies checked, an unresolved V gene covers under half of the shortfall, and the cause of the remainder is unknown. V, J and clone size derive from that table, while D and trimming were established from the DNA sequence. The table for this sample lists roughly 250,000 clones; about nine tenths of them were counted only once. The biggest ten clones account for just over 7% of the sample.

The data stem from a study of blood T cell repertoires in COVID-19 (dated by TCRdb to 2020 to 2022). At the level of the whole study: Collaborator samples came from the United States, Italy and Spain and covered acute and convalescent phases of COVID-19. The prospective study material was composed of cDNA or gDNA derived from T cells, B-cell-depleted T cells, or PBMCs. The dataset comprised deeply sampled blood TCRbeta repertoires from subjects exposed to, actively infected with, or recovered from COVID-19. The repertoires were released in a freely available public database intended as a resource for research on the immune response to SARS-CoV-2. Samples came from the ongoing ImmuneRACE study (first 160 participants) plus 1,254 subjects from 6 global collaborators. A de-identified subject ID, COVID-19 status, age in years and sex were almost always included in the sample metadata. Where HLA class I and class II types were available, the types were taken from metadata supplied by the sample provider, not from assay-based typing. The investigation overall reported the following: Clinical and demographic metadata were provided uncurated, with the amount varying by source and participant.

CDR1 is given as SGHDT and CDR2 as YYEEEE, both from the germline V gene. Including the terminal cysteine and phenylalanine, the CDR3 comprises 17 residues. CDR3 DNA only is kept here, 51 bases in frame from base 1. Clipping removes 4 bases from V and 1 base from J, with 7 as the unmatched junction base count. Another Seattle source contributed samples from volunteer blood donors who had recovered from COVID-19. The collaborating institutions used their own protocols to collect whole blood in K2EDTA tubes. For TCRbeta analysis, collaborators shipped samples as frozen whole blood, isolated PBMCs, or DNA extracted from either of those sample types.

The rearrangement joined TRBV5-6 to TRBJ2-5, and TRBD2 aligns with 13 junction nucleotides. The sequence was collected from a man aged 55 to 70 who had recovered from COVID-19. The sequencing sample was made of peripheral blood. The sequence in DNA is TGTGCCAGCAGCACCGTGACTAGCGGGGGGACCCAAGAGACCCAGTACTTC. The translation is CASSTVTSGGTQETQYF.